Detailed here is one T cell receptor beta chain. Method: immunoSEQ multiplex PCR; TCRdb's copy keeps in-frame clones and lacks some. This repertoire shows about 370,000 clones, roughly 90% found once; its top ten account for 1.5% to 2%. Deletions cut 0 bases from V and 0 bases from J, with 15 bases between. The CDR3 loop spans 17 amino acids. Germline V CDR1 and CDR2: SGHRS, YFSETQ. The sample is drawn from a study of blood T cell repertoires in COVID-19. The sequence was collected from a woman aged 25 to 39 who had recovered from COVID-19. This chain connects TRBV5-1 to TRBJ1-1; D not certain. Sample: PBMCs or T cells enriched from blood (not recorded which). The CDR3, as DNA: TGCGCCAGCAGCTTGGAGTTCGGCAGGTCGTTGAACACTGAAGCTTTCTTT. Encoded protein: CASSLEFGRSLNTEAFF. Complete variable domain (other parts from reference TRBV5-1 and TRBJ1-1): KAGVTQTPRYLIKTRGQQVTLSCSPISGHRSVSWYQQTPGQGLQFLFEYFSETQRNKGNFPGRFSGRQFSNSRSEMNVSTLELGDSALYLCASSLEFGRSLNTEAFFGQGTRLTVV.